Listed below are T cell receptor beta chains from one sample, sequenced in a study of blood T cells in healthy people across ages. From the 5' RACE reads, TCRdb called clonotypes with MiXCR, one entry per CDR3 protein. In the table there are hundreds of thousands of distinct CDR3 sequences, about 30% of which are singletons. The source material was blood. Source of these receptors: a woman older than 75 in good health. CDR3s include the opening cysteine and the closing phenylalanine or tryptophan. The D gene is left open where the match is weak. Expanded clones are given a class, and other clones once, few, many or no size at all.

d_call j_call v_call clone_size cdr3_nt cdr3_aa
TRBD1 TRBJ2-3 TRBV7-2 few TGTGCCAGCAGCCCCCGCCTATCTGGGACAGGGCTTTCCACAGATACGCAGTATTTT CASSPRLSGTGLSTDTQYF
. TRBJ2-7 TRBV5-1 . TGCGCCAGCAGCCCTATGGGTGGACACTCCTACGAGCAGTACTTC CASSPMGGHSYEQYF
. TRBJ1-1 TRBV12-3/TRBV12-4 many TGTGCCAGCAGACCCGCAGGACGGGTGGACACTGAAGCTTTCTTT CASRPAGRVDTEAFF
. TRBJ2-2 TRBV5-1 . TGCGCCGGCAGAATAGAAAGGGGCGGGGAGCTGTTTTTT CAGRIERGGELFF
. TRBJ2-1 TRBV30 . TGTGCCTGGGAGGGACAGCGGGGAAATGAGCAGTTCTTC CAWEGQRGNEQFF
TRBD2 TRBJ2-5 TRBV7-2 many TGTGCCAGCAGCTTTGTTAGCGGGGGACCCGAAGAGACCCAGTACTTC CASSFVSGGPEETQYF
TRBD1 TRBJ1-2 TRBV20-1 many TGCAGTGCTAGAGGTGTAACAGGGGCAGGTGGCTACACCTTC CSARGVTGAGGYTF
. TRBJ2-7 TRBV24-1 few TGTGCCACCAGTGATCAAGGGGGGGGGGCCTACAATGAGCAGTACTTC CATSDQGGGAYNEQYF
. TRBJ2-3 TRBV27 many TGTGCCAGCAGTGCCACAGGGTTCACAGATACGCAGTATTTT CASSATGFTDTQYF
TRBD2 TRBJ2-3 TRBV27 . TGTGCCAGCAGTCCCAGAAAACTAGCTGCGGGGGGCACAGATACGCAGTATTTT CASSPRKLAAGGTDTQYF
. TRBJ2-1 TRBV5-1 . TGCGCCAGCAGCTTGCCCACTATAGGACCCTACAATGAGCAGTTCTTC CASSLPTIGPYNEQFF
. TRBJ2-3 TRBV24-1 . TGTGCCACCAGGGATGTCACTACGCAGTATTTT CATRDVTTQYF
. TRBJ1-5 TRBV6-5 . TGTGCCAGTCGGCGGGGGGGGGAGAATCAGCCCCAGCATTTT CASRRGGENQPQHF
. TRBJ1-1 TRBV10-3 few TGTGCCATCAGCCACAGGAACACTGAAGCTTTCTTT CAISHRNTEAFF
TRBD1 TRBJ2-1 TRBV7-9 many TGTGCCAGCAGCATTCCGGGACAGGGATCAGGTGAGCAGTTCTTC CASSIPGQGSGEQFF
. TRBJ1-1 TRBV12-5 . TGTGCTAGTGGTTTGGCTGGGGTGAACACTGAAGCTTTCTTT CASGLAGVNTEAFF
. TRBJ1-2 TRBV5-4 . TGTGCCAGCAGCTACGGGGGATCTGGCTACACCTTC CASSYGGSGYTF
. TRBJ1-1 TRBV6-5 few TGTGCCAGCAGTTACCCGAACACTGAAGCTTTCTTT CASSYPNTEAFF
. TRBJ2-3 TRBV5-6 once TGTGCCAGCAGCCCCCCCGCGGTGGATACGCAGTATTTT CASSPPAVDTQYF
. TRBJ2-7 TRBV5-1 many TGCGCCAGCAGCTTTAACTCTCAGGGGTACGAGCAGTACTTC CASSFNSQGYEQYF
TRBD1 TRBJ1-5 TRBV12-3/TRBV12-4 few TGTGCCAGCAGTTTGAGCGGACGCTGGACAGGGGGTAATCAGCCCCAGCATTTT CASSLSGRWTGGNQPQHF
TRBD1 TRBJ1-2 TRBV18 . TGTGCCAGCCAAAAGCAGCCGGGACAGGGTGAGCACTATGGCTACACCTTC CASQKQPGQGEHYGYTF
TRBD1 TRBJ1-5 TRBV20-1 . TGCAGTGCCCCCCGTATAATGGGACAGTTCATCAATCAGCCCCAGCATTTT CSAPRIMGQFINQPQHF
. TRBJ1-6 TRBV14 many TGTGCCAGCAGCCAACGTCCCCCAGGCAGTGGTTCACCCCTCCACTTT CASSQRPPGSGSPLHF
TRBD1 TRBJ1-4 TRBV28 . TGTGCCAGCAGCGCGACAGGGGAGGATGAAAAACTGTTTTTT CASSATGEDEKLFF
. TRBJ1-4 TRBV15 few TGTGCCACCAGCAGCGGTATTACTAATGAAAAACTGTTTTTT CATSSGITNEKLFF
TRBD1 TRBJ1-4 TRBV25-1 many TGTGCCAGCAGGGACAGGGTTGAGGAAAAACTGTTTTTT CASRDRVEEKLFF
. TRBJ2-5 TRBV20-1 many TGCAGTGCTAGGGGGAGACAAGAGACCCAGTACTTC CSARGRQETQYF
TRBD1 TRBJ1-5 TRBV20-1 few TGCAGTGCAACGGGACAGGGAAAGCATCAGCCCCAGCATTTT CSATGQGKHQPQHF
. TRBJ2-6 TRBV2 many TGTGCCAGCAGCCACGCTGTCTCTACGGGGTCTAAACTCTCTGGGGCCAACGTCCTGACTTTC CASSHAVSTGSKLSGANVLTF
TRBD2 TRBJ2-5 TRBV7-8 many TGTGCCAGCAGCTTCGGGGGGGAGGAGGAGACCCAGTACTTC CASSFGGEEETQYF
. TRBJ1-2 TRBV27 . TGTGCCAGCAGCCCCGGGGCAGTCAGTTATGGCTACACCTTC CASSPGAVSYGYTF
TRBD1 TRBJ2-7 TRBV23-1 . TGCGCCGGACAGGGTTACGAGCAGTACTTC CAGQGYEQYF
. TRBJ2-5 TRBV10-3 many TGTGCCATCAGTGGGGGGGCTAGCGGTGGTGGAGAGACCCAGTACTTC CAISGGASGGGETQYF
. TRBJ1-2 TRBV12-3/TRBV12-4 . TGTGCCAGCAGTTTAGTCGCGGGAAGCTATGGCTACACCTTC CASSLVAGSYGYTF
TRBD1 TRBJ1-2 TRBV3-1 few TGTGCCAGCAGCCAAATGACAGGGAGTTACGCTGGCTACACCTTC CASSQMTGSYAGYTF
. TRBJ2-5 TRBV20-1 many TGCAGTGCTAGGAGCGGAGCCAACCAAGAGACCCAGTACTTC CSARSGANQETQYF
TRBD1 TRBJ1-6 TRBV12-3/TRBV12-4 many TGTGCCAGCAGTTTAAGGACAGGGGGGTCACCCCTCCACTTT CASSLRTGGSPLHF
TRBD2 TRBJ2-1 TRBV5-1 many TGCGCCAGCAGCTTGGTTAGCGGGGGGCTGCGTGAGCAGTTCTTC CASSLVSGGLREQFF
. TRBJ1-2 TRBV29-1 . TGCAGTTTGGGGGGCAACTATGGCTACACCTTC CSLGGNYGYTF
TRBD1 TRBJ1-5 TRBV6-1 . TGTGCCAGCACAAACAGGGGTTTGGTCAATCAGCCCCAGCATTTT CASTNRGLVNQPQHF
. TRBJ2-3 TRBV6-6 many TGTGCCAGCAGTCCTGGGAGGAATACGCAGTATTTT CASSPGRNTQYF
. TRBJ2-7 TRBV27 many TGTGCCAGCAGTTCAATAGGGGGTTACGAGCAGTACTTC CASSSIGGYEQYF
. TRBJ2-1 TRBV6-1 few TGTGCCAGCAGTGGAAATCGCGTGGGAACTAATGAGCAGTTCTTC CASSGNRVGTNEQFF